This T cell receptor beta chain was observed in a study of immune heterogeneity within non-small cell lung tumors. On the study more broadly: Classification of the tumors gave a few squamous cell carcinomas, over nine non-squamous carcinomas and 1 not otherwise specified.

A remark on this clonotype: The junction departs from the called germline gene at one end, perhaps through a read error.

TCR beta CDR3 was amplified by multiplex PCR, first round roughly 10 cycles, 32 V and 13 J primers. TCRdb ran MiXCR on the multiplex PCR reads and lists one entry per CDR3 protein. This table holds 30,000 to 40,000 distinct CDR3 sequences, approximately 30% found once. Germline V gives CDR1 SGHRS, CDR2 YFSETQ. The CDR3 sequence is 14 residues long. TCRs were amplified from roughly 540 ng gDNA of bulk tumor per sample. The authors collected several far-apart biopsies from each primary tumor during surgery. Each patient presented with untreated, newly diagnosed non-small cell lung cancer and received curative surgery.

Sequenced sample: lung tumor tissue. The chain has TRBV5-1 and TRBJ2-7; 8 bases map to TRBD2. The receptor's source is a man aged 35 to 55 with non-small cell lung cancer. The CDR3 loop is CAGRNSGGAYDQYF. DNA of the CDR3: TGCGCCGGCAGGAACTCGGGGGGGGCCTACGACCAGTACTTC. Combining the CDR3 with reference TRBV5-1 and TRBJ2-7 gives the whole variable domain KAGVTQTPRYLIKTRGQQVTLSCSPISGHRSVSWYQQTPGQGLQFLFEYFSETQRNKGNFPGRFSGRQFSNSRSEMNVSTLELGDSALYLCAGRNSGGAYDQYFGPGTRLTVT.